These T cell receptor beta chains were read from a single sample in a study of cytomegalovirus exposure and HLA in healthy donors. Using immunoSEQ multiplex PCR, the repertoire was profiled, and TCRdb retains in-frame clones only, with some absent. Here the sample spans 150,000 to 160,000 clones, roughly 70% being singletons. Material for sequencing was PBMCs. The receptors shown here come from a man aged 25-45 years in good health and CMV-seronegative. CDR3s include the opening cysteine and the closing phenylalanine or tryptophan. D genes are given only for firm matches. The size of a clone is reported for some rows only, either as once, few or many, or as a class for expanded clones.

j_call	v_call	clone_size	d_call	cdr3_aa	cdr3_nt
TRBJ2-7	TRBV2	NA	TRBD1	CASSFDRGRGYEQYF	TGTGCCAGCAGTTTTGACAGGGGGCGAGGCTACGAGCAGTACTTC
TRBJ2-3	TRBV9	NA	TRBD1	CASSVGTGGHTDTQYF	TGTGCCAGCAGCGTAGGGACAGGGGGACACACAGATACGCAGTATTTT
TRBJ2-7	TRBV11-2	NA	NA	CASSRSSTYEQYF	TGTGCCAGCAGCAGGAGTTCCACCTACGAGCAGTACTTC
TRBJ2-4	TRBV29-1	once	NA	CSVVPLAKNIQYF	TGCAGCGTTGTTCCTCTAGCCAAAAACATTCAGTACTTC
TRBJ1-6	TRBV7-8	NA	NA	CASSLEGRGNSPLHF	TGTGCCAGCAGCTTAGAGGGCAGGGGTAATTCACCCCTCCACTTT
TRBJ1-2	TRBV7-3	NA	TRBD1	CASSPQGTGDYGYTF	TGTGCCAGCAGCCCCCAAGGGACAGGCGACTATGGCTACACCTTC
TRBJ2-5	TRBV7-9	NA	NA	CASSLGRAQETQYF	TGTGCCAGCAGCTTAGGCAGGGCCCAAGAGACCCAGTACTTC
TRBJ2-5	TRBV2	NA	TRBD1	CASKNDRAQETQYF	TGTGCCAGCAAGAATGACAGGGCTCAAGAGACCCAGTACTTC
TRBJ2-1	TRBV7-2	NA	TRBD2	CASSLIAASGHNEQFF	TGTGCCAGCAGCTTAATAGCGGCTAGCGGACACAATGAGCAGTTCTTC
TRBJ1-4	TRBV7-2	once	NA	CASSLFPLGDNEKLFF	TGTGCCAGCAGCTTATTCCCCCTAGGAGATAATGAAAAACTGTTTTTT
TRBJ2-5	TRBV5-6	NA	NA	CASSLSETQYF	TGTGCCAGCAGCTTGTCGGAGACCCAGTACTTC
TRBJ2-7	TRBV6-6	few	NA	CASRTPQVSYEQYF	TGTGCCAGCAGGACACCACAGGTCTCCTACGAGCAGTACTTC
TRBJ2-1	TRBV27	once	TRBD2	CASSPGGANEQFF	TGTGCCAGCAGCCCCGGGGGGGCCAATGAGCAGTTCTTC
TRBJ2-3	TRBV7-6	NA	NA	CASSSRGTDTQYF	TGTGCCAGCAGCTCCCGCGGTACAGATACGCAGTATTTT
TRBJ1-2	TRBV25-1	NA	TRBD1	CASSERTGGGGGYTF	TGTGCCAGCAGTGAAAGGACAGGGGGCGGAGGTGGCTACACCTTC
TRBJ1-2	TRBV29-1	NA	TRBD1	CSVGTGDGYTF	TGCAGCGTAGGGACAGGGGACGGCTACACCTTC
TRBJ2-3	TRBV7-9	NA	NA	CASSFGTLRGDTQYF	TGTGCCAGCAGCTTCGGGACTCTCCGCGGGGATACGCAGTATTTT
TRBJ1-3	TRBV7-9	NA	NA	CASSPYLSTNSGNTIYF	TGTGCCAGCAGCCCCTACCTTTCTACGAACTCTGGAAACACCATATATTTT
TRBJ1-6	TRBV25-1	NA	NA	CASSGYSGSPLHF	TGTGCCAGTTCAGGGTATAGTGGTTCACCCCTCCACTTT
TRBJ1-6	TRBV1	NA	NA	CTSSQVPSGTGLSPLNF	TGCACCAGCAGCCAAGTCCCATCCGGGACAGGGCTTTCACCCCTCAACTTT
TRBJ2-7	TRBV9	NA	TRBD2	CASSVGGEGQQYF	TGTGCCAGCAGCGTAGGAGGGGAGGGCCAGCAGTACTTC
TRBJ1-2	TRBV28	NA	NA	CASRVEGTYGYPF	TGTGCCAGCAGAGTGGAGGGGACCTATGGCTACCCCTTC
TRBJ1-2	TRBV4-2	NA	NA	CASSQAGSYGYTF	TGTGCCAGCAGCCAAGCAGGTAGTTATGGCTACACCTTC
TRBJ2-7	TRBV28	NA	NA	CASSSGGHPSSYEQYF	TGTGCCAGCAGTTCCGGGGGTCACCCTAGCTCCTACGAGCAGTACTTC
TRBJ1-1	TRBV6-5	NA	NA	CASSYTGRAPVAFF	TGTGCCAGCAGTTACACGGGAAGGGCCCCTGTGGCTTTCTTT
TRBJ1-6	TRBV5-8	NA	TRBD1	CASSWEVTGGGTPLHF	TGTGCCAGCAGCTGGGAAGTGACAGGGGGAGGAACACCCCTCCACTTT
TRBJ1-1	TRBV2	few	NA	CASRDQGPNTEAFF	TGTGCCAGCAGAGATCAGGGGCCGAACACTGAAGCTTTCTTT
TRBJ2-7	TRBV18	NA	NA	CASSPPSRVSSYEQYF	TGTGCCAGCTCACCACCTAGTCGGGTGTCCTCCTACGAGCAGTACTTC
TRBJ2-7	TRBV28	once	NA	CASSLGLREQYF	TGTGCCAGCAGTTTAGGTCTGCGGGAGCAGTACTTC
TRBJ2-5	TRBV5-1	NA	TRBD2	CASSGGLAGARETQYF	TGCGCCAGCAGCGGGGGACTAGCGGGGGCGAGGGAGACCCAGTACTTC
TRBJ2-3	TRBV10-2	NA	TRBD2	CASSGLAEITDTQYF	TGCGCCAGCAGTGGACTAGCGGAGATCACAGATACGCAGTATTTT
TRBJ1-2	TRBV27	NA	NA	CASSFGDNYGYTF	TGTGCCAGCAGTTTCGGGGATAACTATGGCTACACCTTC
TRBJ1-2	TRBV28	NA	TRBD1	CASSYSGQGMVGYTF	TGTGCCAGCAGTTACTCAGGACAGGGAATGGTTGGCTACACCTTC
TRBJ2-7	TRBV5-6	NA	TRBD1	CASSPGTGLSVQYF	TGTGCCAGCAGCCCAGGGACAGGGTTGAGTGTGCAGTACTTC
TRBJ1-2	TRBV28	NA	NA	CASSLIQDANYGYTF	TGTGCCAGCAGTTTAATACAGGATGCTAACTATGGCTACACCTTC
TRBJ2-7	TRBV5-4	NA	TRBD1	CASSLTTGGPYEQYF	TGTGCCAGCAGCCTTACCACAGGGGGCCCCTACGAGCAGTACTTC
TRBJ2-2	TRBV6-5	once	NA	CASSSGQMNTGELFF	TGTGCCAGCAGTTCGGGACAAATGAACACCGGGGAGCTGTTTTTT
TRBJ2-7	TRBV13	once	TRBD1	CASSPGTGQYF	TGTGCCAGCAGCCCGGGGACAGGGCAGTACTTC
TRBJ2-3	TRBV4-2	few	TRBD2	CASSQTSGGFTDTQYF	TGTGCCAGCAGCCAAACTAGCGGGGGCTTTACAGATACGCAGTATTTT
TRBJ1-1	TRBV19	NA	NA	CASSIVGWEGDTEAFF	TGTGCCAGTAGTATAGTGGGTTGGGAGGGTGACACTGAAGCTTTCTTT
TRBJ1-5	TRBV28	NA	NA	CATSPGGNQPQHF	TGTGCCACCTCCCCTGGGGGGAATCAGCCCCAGCATTTT
TRBJ1-1	TRBV6-6	NA	TRBD1	CASSDNRGQAFF	TGTGCCAGCAGTGACAACAGGGGGCAGGCTTTCTTT
TRBJ2-1	TRBV4-2	NA	TRBD1	CASSQTPTGKNEQFF	TGTGCCAGCAGCCAGACCCCGACAGGGAAGAATGAGCAGTTCTTC
TRBJ1-5	TRBV27	NA	TRBD1	CASSLTGRDQPQHF	TGTGCCAGCAGTTTGACAGGGCGCGATCAGCCCCAGCATTTT
TRBJ1-6	TRBV29-1	few	TRBD1	CSVADRRESPLHF	TGCAGCGTTGCGGACAGGCGTGAGTCACCCCTCCACTTT
TRBJ2-7	TRBV7-2	NA	TRBD1	CASSLEGATLYEQYF	TGTGCCAGCAGCTTAGAGGGGGCCACCCTCTACGAGCAGTACTTC
TRBJ2-5	TRBV18	NA	NA	CASSPLGQYVRETQYF	TGTGCCAGCTCACCACTTGGACAGTATGTCCGAGAGACCCAGTACTTC
TRBJ2-1	TRBV9	NA	NA	CASSAQDSSYNEQFF	TGTGCCAGCAGCGCACAGGATAGCTCCTACAATGAGCAGTTCTTC
TRBJ1-1	TRBV7-9	NA	NA	CASSLQGGNTEAFF	TGTGCCAGCAGCCTACAGGGTGGGAACACTGAAGCTTTCTTT